This T cell receptor beta chain was identified in a study of blood T cell repertoires in COVID-19. Across the study: The United States, Italy and Spain supplied acute and convalescent COVID-19 samples. T cells, B-cell-depleted T cells, or PBMCs provided the cDNA or gDNA that served as material.

As handled by the study authors: Estimation of nucleated cell counts was performed using reference gene primer amplification. Only in-frame clones appear in the TCRdb table, and some are missing; sequencing was by immunoSEQ multiplex PCR. That table furnishes V, J and clone size, whereas the DNA furnished D and trimming. The sample holds some 190,000 clones, 80% to 90% seen once. This TCR came from a man aged 55-75 years with acute or convalescent COVID-19. Source material: peripheral blood.

The CDR3 protein is CASSAGTSGDIGFF. The CDR3, as DNA: TGTGCCAGCAGCGCCGGGACTAGCGGGGATATAGGGTTCTTC. V gene TRBV2 combines with J gene TRBJ2-1; 13 nucleotides align to TRBD2. In germline, CDR1 is SNHLY, CDR2 FYNNEI. The CDR3 covers 14 residues. Trimming at V came to 6 bases and at J to 15 bases, leaving 11 bases not matched to a gene.